These 27 T cell receptor beta chains came from one sample sequenced in a study of T cells in Graves' hyperthyroidism and ophthalmopathy. Amplified TCR beta CDR3 regions came from RNA transcripts. The study used the HTBI primer set for a first-round RT-PCR of the TCR CDR3. TCRdb reprocessed the multiplex PCR reads via MiXCR and lists one record per CDR3 protein. Of approximately 360,000 distinct CDR3 sequences in the sample, 15% to 18% are singletons; the top ten hold about 30%. Sequences were obtained from blood. These receptors all stem from a woman aged 18 to 35 with Graves' hyperthyroidism that later progressed to Graves' ophthalmopathy.

The V gene is TRBV6-5, the J gene TRBJ1-2; perhaps TRBD1 as D (5 bases). Trimming shortened V by 2 bases and J by 2 bases, and 9 bases separated the two germline ends. The CDR3 consists of 14 residues. CDR1 is MNHEY, CDR2 SVGAGI, per germline. In nucleotides, the CDR3 is TGTGCCAGCAGTTACCGTGGGGGGAACTATGGCTACACCTTC. This sequence encodes CASSYRGGNYGYTF.

The chain recombines TRBV5-1 with TRBJ2-1; 7 positions agree with TRBD2. The V gene end was trimmed by 1 base and the J gene end by 5 bases; junction bases not matched to a gene: 3. This CDR3 region has 14 residues. Germline-derived CDR1 and CDR2 are SGHRS and YFSETQ. The CDR3 DNA reads as TGCGCCAGCAGCTTGCGCGGGAGTGACAATGAGCAGTTCTTC. Amino acids: CASSLRGSDNEQFF.

This clonotype was counted a few times. This may come from a read error, since a much larger clone is one base off. V usage is TRBV7-2 and J usage is TRBJ2-7; D may be TRBD1 (7 bases). This CDR3 comprises 16 residues. Germline lookup yields CDR1 SGHTA and CDR2 FQGNSA. Here the CDR3 DNA reads TGTGCCAGCAGCACGTCCATCGGAGGGGGCTTCGACGAGCAGTGCTTC. Protein: CASSTSIGGGFDEQCF.

In its sample, this clonotype was seen many times. The V and J genes are TRBV3-1 and TRBJ2-1, with 9 nucleotides matching TRBD2. The CDR3 sequence is 15 residues long. V lost 0 bases, J lost 7 bases, and 4 bases stayed unmatched. Germline-derived CDR1 and CDR2 are LGHDT and YNNKEL (reference sequence). DNA of the CDR3: TGTGCCAGCAGCCAAGAGGCTAGCGGGAAGAATGAGCAGTTCTTC. Amino acids: CASSQEASGKNEQFF.

This clonotype has ten or more counts. CDR3 sequence (DNA): TGTGCCAGTAGTACATTCGGGACAGGGGGGCACACCGGGGAGCTGTTTTTT. Its translation is CASSTFGTGGHTGELFF. The chain uses TRBV19 and TRBJ2-2; TRBD1 matches at 11 bases. Germline loops: CDR1 LNHDA, CDR2 SQIVND (reference sequence). The CDR3 has 17 residues. J gave up 3 bases and V 4 bases, and 7 bases lay outside the gene matches.

The rearrangement links TRBV14 to TRBJ1-3; no reliable D call. V lost 5 bases to trimming and J lost 0 bases, with 20 bases between them. Germline loops: CDR1 SGHDN, CDR2 FVKESK. The CDR3 has 18 residues. CDR3 sequence: CASSELGIKPFSGNTIYF. CDR3 in DNA: TGTGCCAGCAGCGAACTCGGGATAAAGCCCTTCTCTGGAAACACCATATATTTT.

The V and J genes are TRBV2 and TRBJ2-3; TRBD2 aligns across 11 bases. CDR1 and CDR2 from the germline V gene are SNHLY and FYNNEI. V was clipped by 6 bases and J by 7 bases; unmatched bases: 6. CDR3 size: 14 residues. This CDR3 reads CASRASGRLNTQYF. In DNA, the CDR3 is TGTGCCAGCAGGGCTAGCGGGAGGTTGAATACGCAGTATTTT. The full variable domain, rest sourced from reference TRBV2 and TRBJ2-3, is EPEVTQTPSHQVTQMGQEVILRCVPISNHLYFYWYRQILGQKVEFLVSFYNNEISEKSEIFDDQFSVERPDGSNFTLKIRSTKLEDSAMYFCASRASGRLNTQYFGPGTRLTVL.

J is TRBJ1-6 and V is TRBV27; TRBD1 agrees at 8 bases. V lost 6 bases, J lost 7 bases, and 5 bases stayed unmatched. There are 14 residues in the CDR3. Germline V gene lookup returns CDR1 MNHEY and CDR2 SMNVEV (reference sequence). Written as DNA, the CDR3 is TGTGCCAGCAGGCGGGACAGGCTAAATTCACCCCTCCACTTT. As protein: CASRRDRLNSPLHF.

V and J are TRBV20-1 and TRBJ2-1; 15 nucleotides agree with TRBD2. The length of the CDR3 is 15 residues. Germline V lookup: CDR1 DFQATT, CDR2 SNEGSKA (reference sequence). Unmatched junction bases numbered 6, after V lost 5 bases and J lost 7 bases. CDR3 amino acids: CSALKGLAGGNEQFF. The DNA for the CDR3 is TGCAGTGCTCTGAAGGGACTAGCGGGAGGAAATGAGCAGTTCTTC.

At least ten counts were recorded for this clonotype. The V gene is TRBV20-1, the J gene TRBJ2-1, with D maybe TRBD2 (6 bases). This CDR3 has 16 residues. CDR1 is DFQATT and CDR2 is SNEGSKA in the germline V gene (reference sequence). The V and J ends lost 8 bases and 4 bases respectively, with 24 bases between them. The CDR3 protein is CSSKPPYSGRYNEQFF. The CDR3 nucleotides are TGCAGTTCAAAGCCCCCGTATAGCGGCCGTTACAATGAGCAGTTCTTC.

This clonotype has at least ten counts. The J gene is TRBJ1-3, the V gene TRBV2; tentative D call: TRBD1 (5 bases). Germline-derived CDR1 and CDR2 are SNHLY and FYNNEI. The CDR3 has 14 amino acids. Trimming took 4 bases from V and 4 from J, leaving 11 bases between them. In DNA form, the CDR3 reads TGTGCCAGCAGTGGTCCAGGGCACGGAAACACCATATATTTT. The encoded protein is CASSGPGHGNTIYF. The entire variable domain, with the rest obtained from reference TRBV2 and TRBJ1-3, is as follows: EPEVTQTPSHQVTQMGQEVILRCVPISNHLYFYWYRQILGQKVEFLVSFYNNEISEKSEIFDDQFSVERPDGSNFTLKIRSTKLEDSAMYFCASSGPGHGNTIYFGEGSWLTVV.

The table lists this clonotype with many counts. V gene TRBV7-4 combines with J gene TRBJ2-5; 9 bases agree with TRBD1. The CDR3 runs to 14 residues. CDR1 SGHVT and CDR2 SQSDAQ come from the germline V gene. V was clipped by 4 bases and J by 5 bases; unmatched bases: 5. DNA for the CDR3: TGTGCCAGCAGCTACAGGGGGCTGGGGGAGACCCAGTACTTC. Its protein product is CASSYRGLGETQYF.

Comment on this clonotype: Since a much larger clone is just one base distant, this may be a read error. V is TRBV20-1 and J is TRBJ2-7, with 8 bases that match TRBD2. This CDR3 contains 15 residues. Germline V gene lookup returns CDR1 DFQATT and CDR2 SNEGSKA (reference sequence). The CDR3 loop reads CSAIGYQRETYERYF. The CDR3, as DNA: TGCAGTGCTATAGGGTACCAGCGGGAGACCTACGAGCGGTACTTC.

This clonotype was seen many times. This chain joins TRBV27 and TRBJ2-7; unclear D gene. Germline-derived CDR1 and CDR2 are MNHEY and SMNVEV (reference sequence). The V end was cut by 6 bases, the J end by 3 bases, with 15 bases between. This CDR3 is 14 amino acids long. The CDR3 reads CASSYSGSVYEQYF. DNA of the CDR3: TGTGCCAGCAGCTACTCTGGGTCAGTCTACGAGCAGTACTTC.

CDR3: CASSQEGRGEYGYTF. The CDR3 DNA reads TGCGCCAGCAGCCAAGAAGGGCGGGGAGAGTATGGCTACACCTTC. The genes are TRBV4-3 and TRBJ1-2; D remains ambiguous. CDR1 and CDR2 (germline): LGHNA, YSLEER. The CDR3 is 15 residues long. V dropped 0 bases and J dropped 5 bases, with 13 bases sitting between them.

The chain links TRBV4-1 to TRBJ2-1; unclear D gene. The germline V gene has CDR1 MGHRA and CDR2 YSYEKL. CDR3 length equals 12 residues. V shed 3 bases and J shed 6 bases, with 6 bases lying between them. For the CDR3, the DNA is TGCGCCAGCAGCCAGCTCTTCAATGAGCAGTTCTTC. This translates into CASSQLFNEQFF.

The chain links TRBV3-2 to TRBJ2-7; the table calls TRBD1, which could not be checked here. TRBV3-2 is classified as a pseudogene. The length of the CDR3 is 15 residues. The DNA for the CDR3 is TGTGCCAGCAGCCAAGTCGGGGCCAGGGTCTACGAGCAGCACTTC. Translation: CASSQVGARVYEQHF.

This clonotype was seen more than once but under ten times. The gene calls are TRBV6-2 or TRBV6-3 and TRBJ2-2; no clear D gene. Between the trimmed V and J ends, which lost 2 bases and 4 bases, there was a span of 8 bases. The CDR3 has 14 amino acids. Germline V CDR1 and CDR2: MNHEY, SVGEGT. CDR3 sequence (DNA): TGTGCCAGCAGTTACGGTCCCAGCACCGGGGAGCTGTTTTTT. This encodes CASSYGPSTGELFF.

This clonotype has only a few counts. V and J are TRBV28 and TRBJ2-7; 9 positions agree with TRBD1. V gave up 6 bases and J gave up 5 bases; unmatched junction bases: 11. This CDR3 spans 15 amino acids. Germline V gene lookup returns CDR1 MDHEN and CDR2 SYDVKM. The CDR3 here is CASSRHGTGFNEQYF. The CDR3 DNA sequence: TGTGCCAGCAGCCGACACGGGACAGGGTTCAACGAGCAGTACTTC.

V usage is TRBV9 and J usage is TRBJ2-1, with D tentatively TRBD1 (5 bases). The CDR3 is 15 amino acids. The germline V and J ends were trimmed by 0 bases and 4 bases, with 11 bases remaining between them. Looked up from germline, CDR1 is SGDLS and CDR2 is YYNGEE. CDR3 sequence reads: CASSVGQGGYNEQFF. The CDR3 nucleotides read TGTGCCAGCAGCGTAGGGCAGGGTGGGTACAATGAGCAGTTCTTC.

This clonotype was seen repeatedly, ten times or more. The V gene is TRBV24-1, the J gene TRBJ1-1; possibly TRBD1 for D (5 bases). V lost 6 bases to trimming and J lost 1 base, with 17 bases between them. The germline V gene encodes CDR1 KGHDR and CDR2 SFDVKD. This CDR3 is built from 16 residues. As DNA, the CDR3 is TGTGCCACCAGTAAGAGTCCCAGGGTACGGAACACTGAAGCTTTCTTT. Translating gives CATSKSPRVRNTEAFF.

Only a few counts were recorded for this clonotype. The chain recombines TRBV18 with TRBJ2-1; D not certain. Germline V gene lookup returns CDR1 KGHSH and CDR2 LQKENI. Trimming took 4 bases from V and 7 from J, leaving 11 bases between them. The CDR3 is 13 residues long. The CDR3 loop reads CASSREVANEQFF. As DNA, the CDR3 is TGTGCCAGCTCACGTGAAGTGGCGAATGAGCAGTTCTTC.

This clonotype was recorded a few times. The V gene is TRBV7-9, the J gene TRBJ2-1; D remains unclear. Germline CDR1 reads SEHNR; CDR2 reads FQNEAQ (reference sequence). The V and J ends lost 1 base and 6 bases respectively, with 10 bases between them. CDR3 size: 14 residues. The CDR3 spells CASSLVGLTNEQFF. The CDR3 nucleotides read TGTGCCAGCAGCTTAGTGGGCCTCACCAATGAGCAGTTCTTC.

This clonotype was counted many times. The CDR3 nucleotides read TGTGCCAGCAGTTCCTCCGACAGGGTGGGTTATGGCTACACCTTC. Encoded protein: CASSSSDRVGYGYTF. The rearrangement uses TRBV28 and TRBJ1-2, with 7 positions matching TRBD1. With 4 bases clipped from V and 5 bases from J, the junction kept 10 bases outside the gene matches. This CDR3 has 15 residues. Germline V CDR1 and CDR2: MDHEN, SYDVKM.

This clonotype was counted many times. The J gene is TRBJ2-3, the V gene TRBV20-1, with 7 bases identical to TRBD2. Looked up from germline, CDR1 is DFQATT and CDR2 is SNEGSKA (reference sequence). The length of the CDR3 is 15 residues. Trimming at V came to 5 bases and at J to 0 bases, leaving 8 bases not matched to a gene. CDR3 in amino acids: CSAVPSGASTDTQYF. DNA of the CDR3: TGCAGTGCTGTCCCTAGCGGTGCTAGCACAGATACGCAGTATTTT.

This clonotype was picked up many times. This chain uses TRBV2 with TRBJ2-3, with D possibly TRBD2 on 6 matching bases. The CDR3 loop spans 13 amino acids. V was cut by 9 bases and J by 5 bases, with 15 bases left in between. Germline V gene data show CDR1 as SNHLY and CDR2 as FYNNEI. CDR3 sequence reads: CASAPGGEDTQYF. The CDR3 DNA reads TGTGCCAGTGCCCCCGGAGGGGAAGATACGCAGTATTTT. Drawing the rest from reference TRBV2 and TRBJ2-3, the complete variable domain is EPEVTQTPSHQVTQMGQEVILRCVPISNHLYFYWYRQILGQKVEFLVSFYNNEISEKSEIFDDQFSVERPDGSNFTLKIRSTKLEDSAMYFCASAPGGEDTQYFGPGTRLTVL.

This clonotype was counted at least ten times. This sequence joins TRBV28 and TRBJ1-2; D gene uncertain. The CDR3 loop spans 12 amino acids. The germline V gene encodes CDR1 MDHEN and CDR2 SYDVKM. Trimming took off 3 bases at V and 1 base at J, with 3 bases between the two ends. The CDR3, as DNA: TGTGCCAGCAGTTTCAGTAACTATGGCTACACCTTC. Translating it yields CASSFSNYGYTF.